Listed below are T cell receptor beta chains from one sample, sequenced in a study of blood T cell repertoires in COVID-19. The table came from immunoSEQ multiplex PCR; TCRdb's copy has only in-frame clones and leaves some out. The sample records fewer than 250,000 clones, more than 65% being singletons. Material for sequencing was PBMCs or T cells enriched from blood (not recorded which). The receptors come from a woman between 50 and 59 years old with acute COVID-19. Both conserved end residues are part of each CDR3. D genes are given only for firm matches. Rows may omit the clone size; those that give it use once, few, many or a size class.

j_call d_call cdr3_length clone_size v_call cdr3_aa cdr3_nt
TRBJ1-2 TRBD1 13 NA TRBV19 CASRNSDRESYTF TGTGCCAGTCGAAATTCGGACAGGGAGAGCTACACCTTC
TRBJ1-3 TRBD1 14 NA TRBV30 CAWFTGVGRNTIYF TGTGCCTGGTTTACAGGGGTAGGAAGGAACACCATATATTTT
TRBJ1-4 TRBD1 14 few TRBV7-6 CASSPDRVGEKLFF TGTGCCAGCAGCCCGGACAGGGTGGGTGAAAAACTGTTTTTT
TRBJ2-5 TRBD2 17 few TRBV4-1 CASSIRTSGGLQETQYF TGCGCCAGCAGCATCCGGACTAGCGGGGGGCTCCAAGAGACCCAGTACTTC
TRBJ1-4 TRBD1 15 NA TRBV5-8 CASSLPGTANEKLFF TGTGCCAGCAGCCTACCCGGGACAGCTAATGAAAAACTGTTTTTT
TRBJ1-6 TRBD1 15 NA TRBV18 CASSRVTGGGSPLHF TGTGCCAGCTCACGAGTGACAGGGGGCGGTTCACCCCTCCACTTT
TRBJ1-1 TRBD1 15 NA TRBV11-2 CASSPVAGGNTEAFF TGTGCCAGCAGCCCAGTGGCAGGGGGGAACACTGAAGCTTTCTTT
TRBJ1-5 NA 14 NA TRBV7-8 CASSDGTLNQPQHF TGTGCCAGCAGTGACGGGACATTAAATCAGCCCCAGCATTTT
TRBJ1-1 NA 12 NA TRBV5-1 CASKEAGVEAFF TGCGCCAGCAAGGAGGCGGGCGTCGAAGCTTTCTTT
TRBJ2-1 NA 15 once TRBV28 CASRSGLGSYNEQFF TGTGCCAGCAGGAGCGGGTTGGGCTCCTACAATGAGCAGTTCTTC
TRBJ1-1 TRBD1 16 NA TRBV4-1 CASSPGQGGEGTEAFF TGCGCCAGCAGCCCTGGACAGGGGGGAGAGGGCACTGAAGCTTTCTTT
TRBJ1-2 NA 15 once TRBV6-5 CASSYGGGANYGYTF TGTGCCAGCAGTTACGGCGGGGGAGCGAACTATGGCTACACCTTC
TRBJ2-5 TRBD2 15 NA TRBV5-1 CASSLVPSGGETQYF TGCGCCAGCAGCTTGGTTCCCAGCGGGGGGGAGACCCAGTACTTC
TRBJ1-1 NA 13 NA TRBV7-2 CASSFQMNTEAFF TGTGCCAGCAGCTTCCAGATGAACACTGAAGCTTTCTTT
TRBJ1-5 NA 13 few TRBV12-3/TRBV12-4 CASKGDSNQPQHF TGTGCCAGCAAAGGGGATAGCAATCAGCCCCAGCATTTT
TRBJ2-5 TRBD1 14 NA TRBV5-8 CASSPRTGEETQYF TGTGCCAGCAGCCCAAGGACAGGGGAAGAGACCCAGTACTTC
TRBJ1-2 NA 14 few TRBV10-3 CAISEFVAGKGYTF TGTGCCATCAGTGAGTTTGTGGCGGGGAAAGGCTACACCTTC
TRBJ1-1 NA 14 NA TRBV7-6 CASSSDRGYTEAFF TGTGCCAGCAGCTCAGATAGGGGGTACACTGAAGCTTTCTTT
TRBJ2-1 TRBD2 16 NA TRBV4-1 CASSQPSGGRRWEQFF TGCGCCAGCAGCCAACCTAGCGGGGGGCGACGGTGGGAGCAGTTCTTC
TRBJ1-1 NA 15 once TRBV27 CASSLSPGQGTEAFF TGTGCCAGCAGTTTATCCCCCGGGCAGGGGACTGAAGCTTTCTTT
TRBJ1-6 NA 15 NA TRBV30 CAWKTPGTGDSPLHF TGTGCCTGGAAAACCCCCGGGACGGGGGATTCACCCCTCCACTTT
TRBJ2-3 TRBD1 13 NA TRBV18 CASSPSQGDTQYF TGTGCCAGCTCACCATCACAGGGGGATACGCAGTATTTT
TRBJ1-2 NA 16 NA TRBV12-5 CASGWQRGGANYGYTF TGTGCTAGTGGTTGGCAGCGCGGGGGGGCTAACTATGGCTACACCTTC
TRBJ2-1 NA 14 NA TRBV19 CASSIAVTDNEQFF TGTGCCAGTAGTATAGCGGTAACCGACAATGAGCAGTTCTTC
TRBJ2-1 TRBD2 15 NA TRBV9 CASSVGLAIYNEQFF TGTGCCAGCAGCGTTGGACTAGCGATTTACAATGAGCAGTTCTTC
TRBJ1-1 NA 18 few TRBV5-1 CASSLSEGGSTSNTEAFF TGCGCCAGCAGCCTGTCCGAGGGGGGGTCAACATCGAACACTGAAGCTTTCTTT
TRBJ2-5 TRBD1 15 NA TRBV15 CATSRGQGASETQYF TGTGCCACCAGCAGAGGACAGGGGGCTAGCGAGACCCAGTACTTC
TRBJ1-6 NA 11 NA TRBV6-5 CASSWSSPLHF TGTGCCAGCAGTTGGAGTTCACCCCTCCACTTT
TRBJ2-3 TRBD2 15 NA TRBV6-4 CASSLEAGGTDTQYF TGTGCCAGCAGTCTCGAAGCGGGGGGAACAGATACGCAGTATTTT
TRBJ1-1 NA 14 NA TRBV29-1 CSVAPGPVNTEAFF TGCAGCGTTGCCCCTGGGCCGGTGAACACTGAAGCTTTCTTT
TRBJ1-2 NA 14 few TRBV19 CASSSPGPNYGYTF TGTGCCAGTAGTAGTCCAGGGCCTAACTATGGCTACACCTTC
TRBJ1-1 NA 13 NA TRBV19 CASSYRASTEAFF TGTGCCAGTAGTTACAGGGCTAGCACTGAAGCTTTCTTT
TRBJ2-1 TRBD1 15 NA TRBV19 CASSDTGDSYNEQFF TGTGCCAGTAGTGACACAGGGGATTCCTACAATGAGCAGTTCTTC
TRBJ1-4 NA 17 once TRBV5-1 CASSPAQGWRENEKLFF TGCGCCAGCAGCCCGGCTCAGGGTTGGAGGGAGAATGAAAAACTGTTTTTT
TRBJ2-2 NA 15 NA TRBV9 CASSVEVAFTGELFF TGTGCCAGCAGCGTAGAGGTAGCCTTCACCGGGGAGCTGTTTTTT
TRBJ2-5 NA 15 NA TRBV19 CASSRDRAPGETQYF TGTGCCAGTAGTCGTGACCGCGCCCCAGGGGAGACCCAGTACTTC
TRBJ1-2 NA 13 NA TRBV12-3/TRBV12-4 CASSLQGNYGYTF TGTGCCAGCAGTTTACAGGGGAACTATGGCTACACCTTC
TRBJ1-6 TRBD1 16 NA TRBV5-7 CASSLGRQGLNSPLHF TGTGCCAGCAGCTTGGGTCGACAGGGTCTAAATTCACCCCTCCACTTT
TRBJ2-1 NA 12 NA TRBV7-9 CASSSDSDEQFF TGTGCCAGCAGCTCGGACTCGGATGAGCAGTTCTTC
TRBJ1-5 NA 15 NA TRBV4-3 CASSQDSRAGQPQHF TGCGCCAGCAGCCAAGACTCCAGGGCCGGACAGCCCCAGCATTTT
TRBJ1-5 NA 13 NA TRBV6-1 CASSDASNQPQHF TGTGCCAGCAGTGACGCGAGCAATCAGCCCCAGCATTTT
TRBJ1-1 NA 14 NA TRBV7-2 CASTASRAGTEAFF TGTGCCAGCACCGCATCGCGGGCTGGCACTGAAGCTTTCTTT
TRBJ1-5 NA 14 once TRBV4-3 CASSRQQGSQPQHF TGCGCCAGCAGCCGACAACAGGGATCTCAGCCCCAGCATTTT
TRBJ1-6 NA 14 NA TRBV6-5 CASSYKEGNSPLHF TGTGCCAGCAGTTACAAGGAGGGGAATTCACCCCTCCACTTT
TRBJ1-1 NA 13 NA TRBV6-5 CATQARGNTEAFF TGTGCCACTCAAGCTCGAGGGAACACTGAAGCTTTCTTT
TRBJ2-5 TRBD1 13 NA TRBV6-6 CASTSGGWETQYF TGTGCCAGCACCTCAGGGGGCTGGGAGACCCAGTACTTC